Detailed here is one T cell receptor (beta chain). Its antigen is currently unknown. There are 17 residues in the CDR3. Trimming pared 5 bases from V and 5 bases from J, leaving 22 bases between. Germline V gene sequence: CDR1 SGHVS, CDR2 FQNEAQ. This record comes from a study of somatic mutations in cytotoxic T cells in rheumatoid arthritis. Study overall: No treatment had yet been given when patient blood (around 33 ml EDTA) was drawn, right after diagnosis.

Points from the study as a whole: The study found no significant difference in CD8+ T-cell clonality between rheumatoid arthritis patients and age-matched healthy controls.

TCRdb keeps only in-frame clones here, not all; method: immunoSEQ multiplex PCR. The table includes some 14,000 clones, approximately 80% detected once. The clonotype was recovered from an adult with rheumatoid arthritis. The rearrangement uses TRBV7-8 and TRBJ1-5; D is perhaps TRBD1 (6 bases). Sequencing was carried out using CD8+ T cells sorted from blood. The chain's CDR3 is CASSPQRAVRGHQPQHF. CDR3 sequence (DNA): TGTGCCAGCAGCCCCCAGCGGGCAGTTCGGGGGCATCAGCCCCAGCATTTT.